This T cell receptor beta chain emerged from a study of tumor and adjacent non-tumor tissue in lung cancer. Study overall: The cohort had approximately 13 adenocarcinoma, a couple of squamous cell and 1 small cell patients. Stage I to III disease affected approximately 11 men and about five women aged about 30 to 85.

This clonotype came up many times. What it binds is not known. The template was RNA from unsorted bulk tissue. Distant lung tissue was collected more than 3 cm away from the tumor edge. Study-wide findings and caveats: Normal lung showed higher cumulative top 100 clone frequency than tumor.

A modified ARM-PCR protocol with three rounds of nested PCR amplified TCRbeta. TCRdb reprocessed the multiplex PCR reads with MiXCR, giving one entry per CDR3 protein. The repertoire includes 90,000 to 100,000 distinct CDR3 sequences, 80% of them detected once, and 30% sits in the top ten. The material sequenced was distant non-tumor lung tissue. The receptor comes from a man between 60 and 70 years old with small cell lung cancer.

DNA of the CDR3: TGTGCCAGCAGTGGGATAGCGGGAGAACCCTACGAGCAGTACTTC. Its translation: CASSGIAGEPYEQYF. J is TRBJ2-7 and V is TRBV28; 9 nucleotides agree with TRBD2. V dropped 5 bases and J dropped 2; count of bases not matched to a gene: 7. There are 15 residues in the CDR3. Germline CDR1 reads MDHEN; CDR2 reads SYDVKM. Supplemented by reference TRBV28 and TRBJ2-7, the full variable domain reads DVKVTQSSRYLVKRTGEKVFLECVQDMDHENMFWYRQDPGLGLRLIYFSYDVKMKEKGDIPEGYSVSREKKERFSLILESASTNQTSMYLCASSGIAGEPYEQYFGPGTRLTVT.